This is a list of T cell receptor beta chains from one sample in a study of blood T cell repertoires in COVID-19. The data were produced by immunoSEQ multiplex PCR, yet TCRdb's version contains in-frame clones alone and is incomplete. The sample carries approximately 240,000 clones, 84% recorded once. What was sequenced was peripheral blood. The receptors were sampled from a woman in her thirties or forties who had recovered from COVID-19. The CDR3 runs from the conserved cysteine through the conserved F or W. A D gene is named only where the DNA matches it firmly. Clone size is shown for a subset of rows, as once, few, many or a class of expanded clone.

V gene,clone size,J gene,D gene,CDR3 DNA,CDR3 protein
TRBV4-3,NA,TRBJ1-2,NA,TGCGCCAGCAGCCAAGATCTCTCGGAGACTGTCTATGGCTACACCTTC,CASSQDLSETVYGYTF
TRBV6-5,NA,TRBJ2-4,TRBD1,TGTGCCAGCAGCGCGACAGGGACCAAAAACATTCAGTACTTC,CASSATGTKNIQYF
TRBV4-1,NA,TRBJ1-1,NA,TGCGCCAGCAGCCAAGTTACAGGGTACAGCGACACTGAAGCTTTCTTT,CASSQVTGYSDTEAFF
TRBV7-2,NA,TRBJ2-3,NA,TGTGCCAGCAGCCTCCTAAACACAGATACGCAGTATTTT,CASSLLNTDTQYF
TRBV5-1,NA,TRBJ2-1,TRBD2,TGCGCCAGCAGCTTGGCTAGCGGGGGGAACAATGAGCAGTTCTTC,CASSLASGGNNEQFF
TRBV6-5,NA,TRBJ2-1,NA,TGTGCCACCTACCCTCTAGGCAATGAGCAGTTCTTC,CATYPLGNEQFF
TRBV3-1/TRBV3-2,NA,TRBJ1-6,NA,TGTGCCAGCAGCCCGGAGTCGAGGTCCTATAATTCACCCCTCCACTTT,CASSPESRSYNSPLHF
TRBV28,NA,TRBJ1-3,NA,TGTGCCACCCGGGGGGCTTCTGGAAACACCATATATTTT,CATRGASGNTIYF
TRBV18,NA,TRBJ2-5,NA,TGTGCCAGCTCCCCACAGGGCGCGGGGCTTCAAGAGACCCAGTACTTC,CASSPQGAGLQETQYF
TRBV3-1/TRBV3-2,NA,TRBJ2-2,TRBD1,TGTGCCAGCAGCCAAGAGTTAGGGACAGGGGACACCGGGGAGCTGTTTTTT,CASSQELGTGDTGELFF
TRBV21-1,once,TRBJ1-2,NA,TGTGCCAGCCCGCGGGCTCCGAACACCTTC,CASPRAPNTF
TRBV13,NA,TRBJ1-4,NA,TGTGCCAGCAGCTTAGTGGGGGAGGGTTACGAGACAGAAGAAAAACTGTTTTTT,CASSLVGEGYETEEKLFF
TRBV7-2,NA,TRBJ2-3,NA,TGTGCCAGCAGCTTAGCGGCGGGGCTCAGCACAGATACGCAGTATTTT,CASSLAAGLSTDTQYF
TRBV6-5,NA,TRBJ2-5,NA,TGTGCCAGCACCCCCAGGCAGGGGTTTGGGACCCAGTACTTC,CASTPRQGFGTQYF
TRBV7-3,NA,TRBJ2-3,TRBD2,TGTGCCAGCAGCTTGGGAGCGGGGGAAAGCACAGATACGCAGTATTTT,CASSLGAGESTDTQYF
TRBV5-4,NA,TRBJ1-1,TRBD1,TGTGCCAGCAGCATGGGGGGACAGAGTGACACTGAAGCTTTCTTT,CASSMGGQSDTEAFF
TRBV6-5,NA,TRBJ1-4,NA,TGTGCCAGCAGTCCCCTGGGGCGCGATGAAAAACTGTTTTTT,CASSPLGRDEKLFF
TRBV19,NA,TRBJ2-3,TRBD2,TGTGCCAGTAGTATCTCTAGCGGGGACACAGATACGCAGTATTTT,CASSISSGDTDTQYF
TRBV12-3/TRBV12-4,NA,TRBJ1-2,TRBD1,TGTGCCAGCAGGGGACAGGAGAGCGATGGCTACACCTTC,CASRGQESDGYTF
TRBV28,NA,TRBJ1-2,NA,TGTGCCAGCAGCACGGGAGGGGGGGCTAGAGACTATGGCTACACCTTC,CASSTGGGARDYGYTF
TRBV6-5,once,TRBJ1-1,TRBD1,TGTGCCAGCAGTTACTCGTACAGGGGGGAAGCTTTCTTT,CASSYSYRGEAFF
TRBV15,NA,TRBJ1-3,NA,TGTGCCACCAGCAGAGATACCTACTCTGGAAACACCATATATTTT,CATSRDTYSGNTIYF
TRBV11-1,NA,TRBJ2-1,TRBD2,TGTGCCAGCAGCGGCGGGGGGAGTTACAATGAGCAGTTCTTC,CASSGGGSYNEQFF
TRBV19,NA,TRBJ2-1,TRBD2,TGTGCCGCCCAAGAAACTAGCGGGGGTCGGCATAATGAGCAGTTCTTC,CAAQETSGGRHNEQFF
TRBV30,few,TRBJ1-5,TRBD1,TGTGCCTGGAGTGTACAGGGGGATCAGCCCCAGCATTTT,CAWSVQGDQPQHF
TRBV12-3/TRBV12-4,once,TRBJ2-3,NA,TGTGCCAGCAGTTTTCCAGGGAATACGCAGTATTTT,CASSFPGNTQYF
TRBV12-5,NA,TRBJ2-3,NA,TGTGCTAGTGGTCTCGGGACACTTAGCACAGATACGCAGTATTTT,CASGLGTLSTDTQYF
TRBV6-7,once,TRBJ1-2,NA,TGTGCCAGCAGTTACTCGATTTCAGGGAAATATGGCTACACCTTC,CASSYSISGKYGYTF
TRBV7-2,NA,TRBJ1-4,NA,TGTGCCAGCAGCTTTCAGGGCGCTAATGAAAAACTGTTTTTT,CASSFQGANEKLFF
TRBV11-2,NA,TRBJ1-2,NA,TGTGCCAGCAGCTTGTACGGGGCTAACTATGGCTACACCTTC,CASSLYGANYGYTF
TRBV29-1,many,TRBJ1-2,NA,TGCAGCGTTGAACAGGGCGATGTGCTGAGCTATGGCTACACCTTC,CSVEQGDVLSYGYTF
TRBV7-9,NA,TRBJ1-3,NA,TGTGCCAGCAGCTTAGTAGTTGGAAACACCATATATTTT,CASSLVVGNTIYF
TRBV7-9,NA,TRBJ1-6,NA,TGTGCCAGCAGCTTCGCGGGATACTTGGGATCACCCCTCCACTTT,CASSFAGYLGSPLHF
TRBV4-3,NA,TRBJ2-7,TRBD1,TGCGCCAGCAGCCAAGCCACAGGGGTTTCCTACGAGCAGTACTTC,CASSQATGVSYEQYF
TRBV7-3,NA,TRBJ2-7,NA,TGTGCCAGCAGCTCCCGACCGGGGAACGAGCAGTACTTC,CASSSRPGNEQYF
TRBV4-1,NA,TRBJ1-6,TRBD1,TGCGCCAGCAGCCAACATCTAGTAACAGGGGTTTTTAATTCACCCCTCCACTTT,CASSQHLVTGVFNSPLHF
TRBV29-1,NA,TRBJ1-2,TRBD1,TGCAGCACTAAACAGGGGGAGTATGGCTACACCTTC,CSTKQGEYGYTF
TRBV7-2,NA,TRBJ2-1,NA,TGTGCCAGCAGCTTAGAGGAGGGGGAGCAGTTCTTC,CASSLEEGEQFF
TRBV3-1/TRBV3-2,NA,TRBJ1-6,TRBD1,TGTGCCAGCGTCAAGACAGGGATTAATAATTCACCCCTCCACTTT,CASVKTGINNSPLHF
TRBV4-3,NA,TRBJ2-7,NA,TGCGCCAGCAGCCAAGAATCGACCGGACAGAGACAAAAGTACTTC,CASSQESTGQRQKYF
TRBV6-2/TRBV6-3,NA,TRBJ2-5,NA,TGTGCCAGCAGTCTATCGGTACTGCAAGAGACCCAGTACTTC,CASSLSVLQETQYF
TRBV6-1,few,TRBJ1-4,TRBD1,TGTGCCAGCAGTGAATCGGGACAGGCCGTAATTGGGGTGTTTTTT,CASSESGQAVIGVFF
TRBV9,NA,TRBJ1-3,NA,TGTGCCAGCAGCCCAACGACTGGCTTTGTAAACACCATATATTTT,CASSPTTGFVNTIYF
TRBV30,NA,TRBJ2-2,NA,TGTGCTTCGGAGGGGGAGGGCGCGAACACCGGGGAGCTGTTTTTT,CASEGEGANTGELFF
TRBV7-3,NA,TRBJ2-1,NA,TGTGCCAGCAGCTTTCAGGGACTCAATGAGCAGTTCTTC,CASSFQGLNEQFF
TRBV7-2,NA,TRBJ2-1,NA,TGTGCCAGCAGCTTAGCACAGGACAATGAGCAGTTCTTC,CASSLAQDNEQFF
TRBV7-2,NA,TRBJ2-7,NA,TGTGCCAGCAGCTTAAGCGGACGCTACGAGCAGTACTTC,CASSLSGRYEQYF
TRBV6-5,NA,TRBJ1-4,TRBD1,TGTGCCAGCAGTTCCCACGAGGGGGCAGGTGAAAAACTGTTTTTT,CASSSHEGAGEKLFF
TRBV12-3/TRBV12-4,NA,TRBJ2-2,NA,TGTGCCAGCAGTGTTCAGACATTGTTGTTTTTT,CASSVQTLLFF
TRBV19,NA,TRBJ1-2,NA,TGTGCCAGTAGTACCCGGGGGACCCCCGGAGGCTACACCTTC,CASSTRGTPGGYTF
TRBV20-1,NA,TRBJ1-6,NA,TGCAGTGCTAGTAAGGGTGGGAGCTCCTATAATTCACCCCTCCACTTT,CSASKGGSSYNSPLHF